The 20 T cell receptor beta chains listed next were all sequenced from one sample in a study of siplizumab effects on memory and regulatory T cells. The data were produced by immunoSEQ multiplex PCR, yet TCRdb's version contains in-frame clones alone and is incomplete. The sample lists approximately 50,000 clones; approximately 93% were seen once. The material sequenced was CD8+ T cells sorted from blood. The receptor source for this set is a human donor in good health.

This rearrangement joins TRBV28 to TRBJ2-5; D perhaps matches TRBD2 (5 bases). The CDR3 runs to 17 residues. CDR1 is MDHEN and CDR2 is SYDVKM in the germline V gene. The V and J ends lost 3 bases and 0 bases respectively, with 17 bases between them. CDR3 nucleotide sequence: TGTGCCAGCAGTTTTTTATTGACGGACTCCGACCAAGAGACCCAGTACTTC. Protein product: CASSFLLTDSDQETQYF.

Only one count was recorded for this clone. The CDR3 region has the DNA TGTGCCAGCAGTACCCTTTTTGGGTTGCGGCTGTTTTTT. Translating it yields CASSTLFGLRLFF. J is TRBJ2-2 and V is TRBV25-1, with D unresolved. This CDR3 is 13 amino acids long. Per the germline V gene, CDR1 is MGHDK and CDR2 is SYGVNS. Trimming cost V 5 bases and J 13 bases, with 17 bases left between them.

The V call is TRBV28, the J call TRBJ2-3; D is uncertain. The germline V gene has CDR1 MDHEN and CDR2 SYDVKM. CDR3 length equals 15 residues. Trimming took 6 bases from V and 3 from J, leaving 16 bases between them. Written as DNA, the CDR3 is TGTGCCAGCAGGGAGACCCTTCAGAAAACAGATACGCAGTATTTT. Amino acids: CASRETLQKTDTQYF.

Regarding this clone: One end of the junction varies from germline; a read error may be responsible. The chain combines TRBV5-1 with TRBJ1-2; possible D gene TRBD1, 6 bases. Germline CDR1 is SGHRS and CDR2 is YFSETQ. The CDR3 length is 13 residues. Here the CDR3 reads CASSLALDSLRAF. In nucleotides, the CDR3 is TGCGCCAGCAGCTTGGCCCTGGACAGCCTTAGGGCCTTC.

The J gene is TRBJ2-1, the V gene TRBV27, with D perhaps matching TRBD1 or TRBD2 (5 bases each). Germline assignment: CDR1 MNHEY and CDR2 SMNVEV (reference sequence). Trimming left V 1 base short and J 12 bases short, with 16 bases between. The CDR3 consists of 14 residues. CDR3 amino acids: CASSLFGTNVMQFF. The CDR3 DNA sequence: TGTGCCAGCAGTTTATTTGGGACCAACGTAATGCAGTTCTTC.

This chain connects TRBV4-1 to TRBJ2-1; D remains unclear. This CDR3 contains 13 residues. Trimming took off 2 bases at V and 7 bases at J, with 9 bases between the two ends. The germline V gene has CDR1 MGHRA and CDR2 YSYEKL. The CDR3 spells CASSQISRNEQFF. In nucleotides, the CDR3 is TGCGCCAGCAGCCAAATCTCTAGGAATGAGCAGTTCTTC.

The CDR3 DNA is TGTGCCAGTAGTACGCCAACAGGTATCACCGGGGAGCTGTTTTTT. This sequence encodes CASSTPTGITGELFF. V gene TRBV19 combines with J gene TRBJ2-2; TRBD1 is a possible D gene (5 bases). Trimming took off 4 bases at V and 4 bases at J, with 13 bases between the two ends. The CDR3 is 15 residues long. Germline CDR1 LNHDA, CDR2 SQIVND (reference sequence). The full variable domain, completed using reference TRBV19 and TRBJ2-2, is DGGITQSPKYLFRKEGQNVTLSCEQNLNHDAMYWYRQDPGQGLRLIYYSQIVNDFQKGDIAEGYSVSREKKESFPLTVTSAQKNPTAFYLCASSTPTGITGELFFGEGSRLTVL.

The chain combines TRBV4-1 with TRBJ2-7; D is possibly TRBD1 or TRBD2 (5 bases each). The length of the CDR3 is 22 residues. The V end was cut by 0 bases, the J end by 3 bases, with 33 bases between. The V gene's germline CDR1 is MGHRA and CDR2 YSYEKL. The CDR3 DNA follows: TGCGCCAGCAGCCAAGACTTCGGGGCAAAGCCTTGGATACGGCAGGGAGACTACGAGCAGTACTTC. Translation: CASSQDFGAKPWIRQGDYEQYF.

V usage is TRBV28 and J usage is TRBJ1-5, with a weak D call TRBD1 (5 bases). The CDR3 covers 16 residues. Germline CDR1 and CDR2: MDHEN and SYDVKM. Trimming cost V 2 bases and J 5 bases, with 16 bases left between them. This CDR3 reads CASSLMAGSIDQPQHF. The CDR3 DNA is TGTGCCAGCAGTTTAATGGCAGGGAGTATCGATCAGCCCCAGCATTTT.

The V and J genes are TRBV6-4 and TRBJ2-5; 9 nucleotides agree with TRBD1. The DNA end is more similar to TRBJ2-7, so the J call may be wrong. The CDR3 is 14 residues long. Germline values: CDR1 MRHNA, CDR2 SNTAGT. DNA of the CDR3: TGTGCCAGTACCTCGGGACAGGGAATGGGCGAGCAGTACTTC. Amino acids: CASTSGQGMGEQYF.

The chain recombines TRBV7-2 with TRBJ1-1, with a possible D match to TRBD1 (6 bases). V gave up 8 bases and J gave up 6 bases, with 13 bases separating them. Germline CDR1 SGHTA, CDR2 FQGNSA. This CDR3 is 12 amino acids long. The chain's CDR3 is CASGQLGPEAFF. CDR3 nucleotide sequence: TGTGCCAGCGGACAGCTGGGCCCTGAAGCTTTCTTT.

V is TRBV10-2 and J is TRBJ2-3; 13 bases match TRBD2. J was trimmed by 5 bases and V by 6 bases; bases with no gene match: 2. This CDR3 is built from 14 residues. Germline CDR1 WSHSY, CDR2 SAAADI. This CDR3 is CASRLAGGVDTQYF. In nucleotides, the CDR3 is TGCGCCAGCAGACTAGCGGGAGGGGTAGATACGCAGTATTTT.

V is TRBV6-1 and J is TRBJ2-7, with D maybe TRBD2 (6 bases). The CDR3 is 14 amino acids. The V and J ends lost 2 bases and 4 bases respectively, with 12 bases between them. CDR1 and CDR2 (germline): MNHNS, SASEGT. The CDR3 bases are TGTGCCAGCAGTGAATGGTCGGGGGTGTACGAGCAGTACTTC. It yields the protein CASSEWSGVYEQYF.

CDR3 nucleotide sequence: TGTGCCAGCAGCCCGCCCTCGGACGGATATGGCTACACCTTC. Protein sequence: CASSPPSDGYGYTF. The V call is TRBV7-9, the J call TRBJ1-2; D unresolved. CDR1 and CDR2 from the germline V gene are SEHNR and FQNEAQ (reference sequence). The CDR3 is 14 amino acids. The germline V and J ends were trimmed by 5 bases and 5 bases, with 15 bases remaining between them.

V usage is TRBV28 and J usage is TRBJ1-1, with D possibly TRBD1 on 5 matching bases. With 6 bases removed from V and 2 bases from J, the gap between germline ends came to 13 bases. This CDR3 region has 14 residues. Germline V gene sequence: CDR1 MDHEN, CDR2 SYDVKM. The CDR3 protein is CASRSDSLNTEAFF. As DNA, the CDR3 is TGTGCCAGCAGATCCGACAGCCTTAACACTGAAGCTTTCTTT.

This chain links TRBV15 with TRBJ1-2; a weak D match, TRBD1 (5 bases). The CDR3 sequence is 14 residues long. V gave up 1 base and J gave up 7 bases, with 13 bases separating them. CDR1 is LNHNV and CDR2 is YYDKDF in the germline V gene (reference sequence). The CDR3 here is CATSRGGVTSGYTF. As DNA, the CDR3 is TGTGCCACCAGCAGAGGGGGGGTCACGTCTGGCTACACCTTC.

The chain is built from TRBV29-1 and TRBJ2-1; perhaps D is TRBD1 or TRBD2 (6 bases each). The CDR3 loop spans 17 amino acids. Per the germline V gene, CDR1 is SQVTM and CDR2 is ANQGSEA. V shed 5 bases and J shed 7 bases, with 27 bases lying between them. The CDR3 region is CSVKGGRQVGLWNEQFF. The CDR3 nucleotides read TGCAGCGTTAAAGGGGGGCGACAGGTCGGATTATGGAATGAGCAGTTCTTC.

V gene TRBV7-6 combines with J gene TRBJ2-7; D not resolved. Trimming removed 1 base at V and 8 bases at J, with 12 bases between. Germline V gene data show CDR1 as SGHVS and CDR2 as FNYEAQ. The CDR3 covers 13 residues. CDR3 amino acids: CASSLEPSKQQYF. In DNA, the CDR3 is TGTGCCAGCAGCTTAGAACCGAGTAAACAGCAGTACTTC. The full variable domain, its missing parts supplied by reference TRBV7-6 and TRBJ2-7, is GAGVSQSPRYKVTKRGQDVALRCDPISGHVSLYWYRQALGQGPEFLTYFNYEAQQDKSGLPNDRFSAERPEGSISTLTIQRTEQRDSAMYRCASSLEPSKQQYFGPGTRLTVT.

The gene calls are TRBV7-8 and TRBJ2-1; 12 bases fit TRBD2. Germline V gene sequence: CDR1 SGHVS, CDR2 FQNEAQ. V was clipped by 5 bases and J by 6 bases; unmatched bases: 8. The CDR3 is made up of 16 amino acids. As DNA, the CDR3 is TGTGCCAGCAGCCCGCCCGGACTAGCGGGATTCAATGAGCAGTTCTTC. Translation gives CASSPPGLAGFNEQFF.

J is TRBJ2-2 and V is TRBV6-5; 9 bases fit TRBD2. The V gene's germline CDR1 is MNHEY and CDR2 SVGAGI. The CDR3 consists of 15 residues. The J segment lost 0 bases and the V segment lost 6 bases, leaving 2 bases of the junction unmatched. In DNA, the CDR3 is TGTGCCAGCAGAACTAGCGGGTCGAACACCGGGGAGCTGTTTTTT. This translates into CASRTSGSNTGELFF.